This T cell receptor beta chain stems from a study of human T cells and chemical hapten exposure. Study at large: Sensitization was performed using 2% DPC on a roughly 2 cm by roughly 2 cm upper inner arm skin site. Study-wide findings and caveats: The number of TCRs above 1 in 1000 frequency did not change after DPC sensitization. Significantly greater numbers of large CDR3 similarity clusters came from expanded TCRs than from controls.

This clonotype was seen many times. Its antigen is still unknown. The junction and the germline gene differ at one end; a read error may be behind it. Germline-derived CDR1 and CDR2 are SSHAT and FNYEAQ (reference sequence). The CDR3 sequence is 16 residues long. Time point given: patch test 2, 6 weeks after DPC sensitization. Treatment defined: therapeutic diphenylcyclopropenone sensitization with weekly scalp DPC. Unique molecular identifiers were attached to individual cDNA molecules within the library. TCRdb reprocessed the RACE reads with MiXCR, giving one entry per CDR3 protein. The repertoire holds 96,000 or so distinct CDR3 sequences, with 7.5% to 10% as singletons.

The clonotype comes from a woman aged 40 to 49 with alopecia areata. Some clones in this sample may be carry-over from other donors' samples. The V and J genes are TRBV7-7 and TRBJ2-3; tentatively, D is TRBD2 (7 bases). Here the sequenced sample was whole blood, taken in connection with sensitization to the hapten diphenylcyclopropenone (DPC). The CDR3 region is CASSLGGATSTDTQYF. The DNA for the CDR3 is TGTGCTAGCAGCTTGGGGGGGGCCACTAGCACAGATACGCAGTATTTT. The full variable domain, with the rest looked up from reference TRBV7-7 and TRBJ2-3, is GAGVSQSPRYKVTKRGQDVTLRCDPISSHATLYWYQQALGQGPEFLTYFNYEAQPDKSGLPSDRFSAERPEGSISTLTIQRTEQRDSAMYRCASSLGGATSTDTQYFGPGTRLTVL.